This T cell receptor (beta chain) stems from a study of T cells in Graves' hyperthyroidism and ophthalmopathy. Study at large: Prior to any treatment, at the point of initial diagnosis, peripheral blood was collected. Broader study findings: The blood repertoire included most of the expanded thyroid clonotypes above 0.001.

It was RNA transcripts that yielded the amplified TCR beta CDR3 regions. A set of HTBI primers served as the primers for a first-round RT-PCR of the TCR CDR3. MiXCR, run by TCRdb on the multiplex PCR reads, gives a single entry per CDR3 protein. The sample has roughly 96,000 distinct CDR3 sequences, around 50% seen once. A note on this clonotype: Its specificity is not known.

V was pared by 0 bases and J by 2 bases, with 1 base of the junction left unmatched. The CDR3 loop spans 16 amino acids. The germline gives CDR1 SGHTA, CDR2 FQGTGA. The diagnoses drew upon clinical symptoms, serum thyroxine and TRAb, thyroid ultrasound and orbital computed tomography. PBMCs were collected from a roughly 10 ml volume of fresh peripheral blood. This receptor was obtained from a woman aged 40 to 50 with Graves' hyperthyroidism. The sample comprised blood. The gene calls are TRBV7-3 and TRBJ2-6; 7 bases agree with TRBD1. CDR3 nucleotides: TGTGCCAGCAGCTTAACCGGGACAGCTGGGGCCAACGTCCTGACTTTC. The encoded protein is CASSLTGTAGANVLTF.